These 23 T cell receptor beta chains were sequenced from one sample in a study of blood T cell repertoires in COVID-19. The protocol was immunoSEQ multiplex PCR, while the TCRdb copy is restricted to in-frame clones and leaves out a portion. The table shows 350,000 or so clones, with around 89% occurring only once. The source material was peripheral blood. The receptor set was obtained from a man aged 18 to 29 with active or convalescent COVID-19.

The chain is built from TRBV6-5 and TRBJ2-5; maybe TRBD2 (5 bases). The CDR3 extends over 12 amino acids. Germline V gene lookup returns CDR1 MNHEY and CDR2 SVGAGI. Deletions cut 6 bases from V and 10 bases from J, with 15 bases between. CDR3 sequence (DNA): TGTGCCAGCAGGACGGCGGTGAGGGACCAGTACTTC. The encoded protein is CASRTAVRDQYF.

In DNA, the CDR3 is TGTGCCAGCAGCTTAGCTGGGACAGGGTACGGGACCGGGGAGCTGTTTTTT. It codes for CASSLAGTGYGTGELFF. This chain uses TRBV7-6 with TRBJ2-2; 9 bases are a match to TRBD1. Per germline, CDR1 SGHVS and CDR2 FNYEAQ. CDR3 length equals 17 residues. V dropped 0 bases and J dropped 5; count of bases not matched to a gene: 7.

V is TRBV5-1 and J is TRBJ1-2, with TRBD1 matching 8 bases. The CDR3 has 13 residues. J was trimmed by 8 bases and V by 4 bases; bases with no gene match: 7. Germline V gene sequence: CDR1 SGHRS, CDR2 YFSETQ. The CDR3 is CASSPDRVWGYTF. The CDR3 coding sequence is TGCGCCAGCAGCCCGGACAGGGTTTGGGGCTACACCTTC.

This clone was picked up a small number of times. V gene TRBV5-1 combines with J gene TRBJ1-1, with D maybe TRBD1 (5 bases). CDR1 is SGHRS and CDR2 is YFSETQ in the germline V gene. V was pared by 0 bases and J by 7 bases, with 13 bases between. CDR3 size: 14 residues. CDR3 coding DNA: TGCGCCAGCAGCTTGGGGCAGCCGGGGGGTGAAGCTTTCTTT. Translating gives CASSLGQPGGEAFF.

This chain joins TRBV15 and TRBJ2-3, with 8 nucleotides matching TRBD2. From germline, CDR1 is LNHNV and CDR2 YYDKDF (reference sequence). The CDR3 is 17 residues long. V lost 1 base, J lost 0 bases, and 6 bases stayed unmatched. The chain's CDR3 is CATSRGTSQSSTDTQYF. As DNA, the CDR3 is TGTGCCACCAGCAGAGGGACTAGCCAGTCTAGCACAGATACGCAGTATTTT.

CDR3 nucleotide sequence: TGTGCCATCAGTGGGCTGGCATCATCCGGGGGATACGAGCAGTACTTC. Protein product: CAISGLASSGGYEQYF. J is TRBJ2-7 and V is TRBV10-3, with D perhaps matching TRBD2 (6 bases). V lost 4 bases and J lost 4, with 20 bases in between. CDR3 size: 16 residues. Germline CDR1 is ENHRY and CDR2 is SYGVKD.

The V and J genes are TRBV2 and TRBJ2-2; D perhaps matches TRBD2 (6 bases). This CDR3 region has 15 residues. Looked up from germline, CDR1 is SNHLY and CDR2 is FYNNEI. The V and J ends lost 5 bases and 6 bases respectively, with 16 bases between them. CDR3 sequence reads: CASSLTQLAPGELFF. The CDR3 DNA reads as TGTGCCAGCAGTCTCACCCAACTAGCTCCCGGGGAGCTGTTTTTT.

The chain couples TRBV14 to TRBJ2-7; no reliable D call. The CDR3 is made up of 14 amino acids. V lost 1 base and J 3 bases, leaving 10 bases between the germline ends. Germline CDR1 reads SGHDN; CDR2 reads FVKESK. The CDR3 spells CASSQANSFYEQYF. The DNA for the CDR3 is TGTGCCAGCAGCCAAGCCAACAGTTTCTACGAGCAGTACTTC.

The chain has TRBV2 and TRBJ1-6, with 7 bases identical to TRBD1. CDR3 size: 13 residues. The junction had 7 bases not matched to a gene; V was cut back by 7 bases and J by 10 bases. Germline V gene lookup returns CDR1 SNHLY and CDR2 FYNNEI. CDR3 sequence (DNA): TGTGCCAGCATCGACAGGGTTGGCTCACCCCTCCACTTT. This encodes CASIDRVGSPLHF.

V is TRBV6-6 and J is TRBJ2-3, with 14 positions matching TRBD2. The CDR3 length is 16 residues. V gave up 5 bases and J gave up 4 bases; unmatched junction bases: 5. From germline, CDR1 is MNHNY and CDR2 SVGAGI (reference sequence). CDR3 coding DNA: TGTGCCAGCAGTCCACTGACTAGCGGGAGGGCAGATACGCAGTATTTT. Residues: CASSPLTSGRADTQYF.

V usage is TRBV7-3 and J usage is TRBJ1-1; tentatively, D is TRBD1 (5 bases). The CDR3 sequence is 18 residues long. The V gene's germline CDR1 is SGHTA and CDR2 FQGTGA. V was cut by 1 base and J by 3 bases, with 21 bases left in between. The CDR3 protein is CASSLRSTGGHGDTEAFF. Written as DNA, the CDR3 is TGTGCCAGCAGCTTAAGGTCGACCGGGGGTCATGGGGACACTGAAGCTTTCTTT.

The chain combines TRBV12-3 or TRBV12-4 with TRBJ1-1, with no clear D. V was cut by 6 bases and J by 4 bases, with 6 bases left in between. This CDR3 has 11 residues. The CDR3 nucleotides are TGTGCCAGCAGGAGGAGCACTGAAGCTTTCTTT. Protein: CASRRSTEAFF.

J is TRBJ1-2 and V is TRBV28, with D unresolved. Germline values: CDR1 MDHEN, CDR2 SYDVKM. The V end was cut by 1 base, the J end by 1 base, with 10 bases between. CDR3 length equals 15 residues. CDR3 in DNA: TGTGCCAGCAGTTTATTAGTCTCCCTTAACTATGGCTACACCTTC. Translation: CASSLLVSLNYGYTF.

This clone has only one observation. DNA for the CDR3: TGTGCCAGCAGTTACACGCCCCAGCAGCCCCAGCATTTT. Its protein product is CASSYTPQQPQHF. The V and J genes are TRBV6-5 and TRBJ1-5; D gene ambiguous. V lost 2 bases, J lost 7 bases, and 9 bases lay in between. The CDR3 has 13 residues. Germline V gives CDR1 MNHEY, CDR2 SVGAGI.

This chain connects TRBV2 to TRBJ1-1; a weak D match, TRBD1 (6 bases). The CDR3 is made up of 12 amino acids. The germline gives CDR1 SNHLY, CDR2 FYNNEI. V was clipped by 3 bases and J by 8 bases, with 10 bases between them. CDR3 amino acids: CASSEWDKEAFF. CDR3 sequence (DNA): TGTGCCAGCAGTGAGTGGGACAAAGAAGCTTTCTTT.

The chain is built from TRBV19 and TRBJ2-3; tentatively, D is TRBD2 (6 bases). This CDR3 has 18 amino acids. Trimming removed 1 base from V and 0 bases from J, with 17 bases in between. CDR1 is LNHDA and CDR2 is SQIVND in the germline V gene (reference sequence). CDR3 nucleotide sequence: TGTGCCAGTAGTATAGGTCTGAGCGGGCCTTCTAGCACAGATACGCAGTATTTT. Translation: CASSIGLSGPSSTDTQYF.

The chain uses TRBV27 and TRBJ1-1; 7 positions agree with TRBD1. Germline V gene lookup returns CDR1 MNHEY and CDR2 SMNVEV (reference sequence). The CDR3 runs to 15 residues. Trimming cost V 5 bases and J 2 bases; bases outside gene matches: 8. CDR3 nucleotides: TGTGCCAGCAGTCTTACAGGGGCCCCTAACACTGAAGCTTTCTTT. Translated, it gives CASSLTGAPNTEAFF.

The J gene is TRBJ2-1, the V gene TRBV20-1; 7 nucleotides line up with TRBD2. The CDR3 runs 11 residues. Germline lookup yields CDR1 DFQATT and CDR2 SNEGSKA (reference sequence). The CDR3 sequence: CRAGSYNEQFF. The CDR3 DNA is TGCCGAGCGGGGAGCTACAATGAGCAGTTCTTC.

This sequence joins TRBV30 and TRBJ1-5, with unresolved D. The CDR3 is 14 amino acids. V lost 2 bases and J lost 0, with 8 bases in between. Per germline, CDR1 GTSNPN and CDR2 SVGIG (reference sequence). The CDR3 sequence is CAWSNQDSNQPQHF. The CDR3 nucleotides are TGTGCCTGGAGTAACCAGGATAGCAATCAGCCCCAGCATTTT.

V is TRBV5-4 and J is TRBJ1-4, with a possible D match to TRBD1 (6 bases). Trimming left V 2 bases short and J 0 bases short, with 20 bases between. This CDR3 has 19 residues. Germline CDR1 and CDR2: SGHNT and YYREEE (reference sequence). The CDR3 bases are TGTGCCAGCAGCTTTGGTAGGGTTTGGGGGCCCCCAACTAATGAAAAACTGTTTTTT. Its translation: CASSFGRVWGPPTNEKLFF.

The chain combines TRBV7-3 with TRBJ2-7; D is ambiguous. Trimming cost V 0 bases and J 2 bases, with 8 bases left between them. The V gene's germline CDR1 is SGHTA and CDR2 FQGTGA. CDR3 length: 14 residues. The CDR3 region is CASSLTPAAYEQYF. CDR3 bases: TGTGCCAGCAGCTTAACCCCCGCAGCCTACGAGCAGTACTTC.

V and J are TRBV29-1 and TRBJ1-2; D may be TRBD1 (6 bases). The germline CDR1 and CDR2 sequences are SQVTM and ANQGSEA. The CDR3 totals 17 residues. The ends were cut back, 2 bases at V and 7 bases at J, with 26 bases in the middle. In DNA form, the CDR3 reads TGCAGCGTTGAACCCGCCCAGACAGGTTTCTTGAAGGGTGGCTACACCTTC. This translates into CSVEPAQTGFLKGGYTF. Full variable domain (rest looked up from reference TRBV29-1 and TRBJ1-2): SAVISQKPSRDICQRGTSLTIQCQVDSQVTMMFWYRQQPGQSLTLIATANQGSEATYESGFVIDKFPISRPNLTFSTLTVSNMSPEDSSIYLCSVEPAQTGFLKGGYTFGSGTRLTVV.

The chain combines TRBV27 with TRBJ2-3; 13 nucleotides align to TRBD2. Germline values: CDR1 MNHEY, CDR2 SMNVEV (reference sequence). V dropped 5 bases and J dropped 5; count of bases not matched to a gene: 7. The CDR3 extends over 16 amino acids. CDR3 sequence (DNA): TGTGCCAGCAGTCCGACTAGCGGGGGGTGGAGAGATACGCAGTATTTT. Translated: CASSPTSGGWRDTQYF.